The TCR beta chain described here comes from a study of cytomegalovirus exposure and HLA in healthy donors. General study findings and limits: Most TCR sequences proved rare, with some public TCRs found in many donors.

Trimming pared 1 base from V and 5 bases from J, leaving 9 bases between. CDR3 length: 13 amino acids. From germline, CDR1 is SGHVS and CDR2 FQNEAQ. To note about this clone: Its antigen remains unknown.

Assay used: immunoSEQ multiplex PCR; TCRdb lists only in-frame clones, some missing. The sample includes around 110,000 clones, roughly nine tenths seen only once; the top ten take about 2%. Material for sequencing was PBMCs. The TCR comes from a woman younger than 35 in good health and CMV-seropositive. This chain links TRBV7-8 with TRBJ2-7; a weak D match, TRBD1 (5 bases). The CDR3 sequence: CASSLGGRDEQYF. DNA for the CDR3: TGTGCCAGCAGCTTAGGGGGCAGGGACGAGCAGTACTTC.